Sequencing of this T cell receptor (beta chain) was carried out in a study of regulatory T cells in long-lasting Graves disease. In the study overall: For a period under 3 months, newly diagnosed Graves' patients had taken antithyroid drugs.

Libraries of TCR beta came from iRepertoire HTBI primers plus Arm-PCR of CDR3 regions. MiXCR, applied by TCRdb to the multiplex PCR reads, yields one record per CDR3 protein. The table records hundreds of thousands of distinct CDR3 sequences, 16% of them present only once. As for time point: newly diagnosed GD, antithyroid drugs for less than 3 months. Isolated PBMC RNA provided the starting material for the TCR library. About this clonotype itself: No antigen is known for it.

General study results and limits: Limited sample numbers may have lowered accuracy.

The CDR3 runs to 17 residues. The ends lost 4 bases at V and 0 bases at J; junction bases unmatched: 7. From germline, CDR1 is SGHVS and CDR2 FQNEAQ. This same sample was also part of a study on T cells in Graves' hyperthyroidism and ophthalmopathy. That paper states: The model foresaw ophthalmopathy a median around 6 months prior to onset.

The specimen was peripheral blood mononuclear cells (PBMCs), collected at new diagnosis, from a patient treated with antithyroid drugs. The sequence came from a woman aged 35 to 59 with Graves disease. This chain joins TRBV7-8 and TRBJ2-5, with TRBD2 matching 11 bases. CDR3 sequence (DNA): TGTGCCAGCAGCTCAACTAGCGGGGGAGACTACCAAGAGACCCAGTACTTC. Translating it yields CASSSTSGGDYQETQYF.